This section outlines one T cell receptor beta chain sequence together with its context. The sample belongs to a study of Ad26.COV2.S vaccination and SARS-CoV-2 variants. As to treatment: about 20 received Ad26.COV2.S at low or high dose, single or two shots; about 5 received placebo; per-sample allocation not given. Vaccine and placebo recipients were sampled on day 63 after the first injection. The donor's status was that of an adult aged 18-55 years in Boston. Expressing Wuhan-strain SARS-CoV-2 spike, an Ad26 vector served as the vaccine. Profiled with immunoSEQ multiplex PCR; TCRdb holds only in-frame clones, not every one. The data contain around 300,000 clones, approximately 87% of them singletons. With 7 bases clipped from V and 6 bases from J, the junction kept 11 bases outside the gene matches. The CDR3 has 15 residues.

The chain couples TRBV5-3 to TRBJ2-1, with 9 bases lining up with TRBD1. TRBV5-3 is treated as an ORF (open reading frame) with a function not yet certain. The sample here was peripheral blood, taken in a trial of Ad26.COV2.S vaccine versus placebo. This TCR was sampled from a person between 18 and 65 years old who received the Ad26.COV2.S COVID-19 vaccine or a placebo. The CDR3 loop is CARVRQGVLSNEQFF. Here the CDR3 DNA reads TGTGCCAGAGTCCGACAGGGGGTTCTATCCAATGAGCAGTTCTTC.